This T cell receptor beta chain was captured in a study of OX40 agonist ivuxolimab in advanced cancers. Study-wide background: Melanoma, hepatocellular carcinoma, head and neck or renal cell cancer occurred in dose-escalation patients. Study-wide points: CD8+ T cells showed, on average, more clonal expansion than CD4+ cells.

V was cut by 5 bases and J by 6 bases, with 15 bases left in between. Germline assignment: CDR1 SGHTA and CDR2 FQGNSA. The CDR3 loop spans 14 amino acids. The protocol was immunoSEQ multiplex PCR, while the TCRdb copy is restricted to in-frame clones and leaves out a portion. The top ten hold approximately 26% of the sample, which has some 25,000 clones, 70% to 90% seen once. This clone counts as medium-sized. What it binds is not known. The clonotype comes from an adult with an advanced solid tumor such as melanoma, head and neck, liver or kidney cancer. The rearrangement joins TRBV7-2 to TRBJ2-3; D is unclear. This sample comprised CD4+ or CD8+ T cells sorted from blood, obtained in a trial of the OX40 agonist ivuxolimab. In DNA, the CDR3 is TGTGCCAGCAGCGCCAGGCTCCCACCTGATACGCAGTATTTT. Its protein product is CASSARLPPDTQYF.